This section outlines one TCR beta chain sequence together with its context. This sample was included in a study of CD8+ T cells in alopecia areata. RNA extraction and reverse transcription yielded cDNA as sequencing template. Profiled with immunoSEQ multiplex PCR; TCRdb holds only in-frame clones, not every one. The sample contains around 140,000 clones, roughly 46% of which appear only once. The V gene end was trimmed by 5 bases and the J gene end by 3 bases; junction bases not matched to a gene: 5. Germline-derived CDR1 and CDR2 are SEHNR and FQNEAQ (reference sequence). The CDR3 spans 14 residues. Lesional scalp punch biopsies and peripheral blood were collected from alopecia areata patients.

This chain joins TRBV7-9 and TRBJ2-5; 8 nucleotides line up with TRBD1. The sequencing used CD4+ T cells sorted from blood, collected at week 0. This receptor was taken from a human donor with alopecia areata. Here the CDR3 reads CASSLGQGEETQYF. CDR3 coding DNA: TGTGCCAGCAGCCTTGGACAGGGTGAAGAGACCCAGTACTTC.